These 27 T cell receptor beta chains were all obtained from the same sample, sequenced in a study of blood T cell repertoires in COVID-19. Clones were read by immunoSEQ multiplex PCR, and TCRdb kept only the in-frame ones, dropping some. The data contain roughly 250,000 clones, approximately 90% of them singletons. The sample comprised peripheral blood. These receptors were collected from a woman in her 40s with acute or convalescent COVID-19.

The chain combines TRBV7-3 with TRBJ1-1, with D unclear. This CDR3 comprises 13 residues. Trimming removed 5 bases at V and 1 base at J, with 8 bases between. CDR1 and CDR2 (germline): SGHTA, FQGTGA. The CDR3 region has the DNA TGTGCCAGCAGCCCGGTCAAGAACACTGAAGCTTTCTTT. It yields the protein CASSPVKNTEAFF.

This rearrangement joins TRBV10-3 to TRBJ1-2; D ambiguous. The CDR3 runs to 13 residues. Looked up from germline, CDR1 is ENHRY and CDR2 is SYGVKD. The V gene lost 7 bases and the J gene lost 0 bases, with 9 bases spanning the gap. The CDR3 DNA follows: TGTGCCATCACGACTCGAGCTAACTATGGCTACACCTTC. This translates into CAITTRANYGYTF.

This clone was seen a handful of times. The V and J genes are TRBV24-1 and TRBJ1-2; TRBD1 matches 7 bases. V was pared by 2 bases and J by 4 bases, with 3 bases of the junction left unmatched. Looked up from germline, CDR1 is KGHDR and CDR2 is SFDVKD. The CDR3 totals 14 residues. In nucleotides, the CDR3 is TGTGCCACCAGTGATTCCGACAGGGCCTATGGCTACACCTTC. Protein product: CATSDSDRAYGYTF.

The chain joins TRBV12-5 to TRBJ1-3; 8 nucleotides line up with TRBD1. Per germline, CDR1 LGHNT and CDR2 FRNRAP. The CDR3 is made up of 15 amino acids. Unmatched junction bases numbered 4, after V lost 6 bases and J lost 0 bases. CDR3 loop: CASGTGTGSGNTIYF. The CDR3 bases are TGTGCTAGTGGCACCGGGACAGGCTCTGGAAACACCATATATTTT.

The chain's CDR3 is CASSLFAGNTGELFF. The CDR3 coding sequence is TGTGCCAGCAGCTTATTTGCAGGGAACACCGGGGAGCTGTTTTTT. The chain combines TRBV7-7 with TRBJ2-2; D unclear. CDR1 is SSHAT, CDR2 FNYEAQ, per germline (reference sequence). This CDR3 region has 15 residues. V dropped 2 bases and J dropped 1 base, with 8 bases sitting between them.

The chain is built from TRBV27 and TRBJ1-2, with D maybe TRBD1 (5 bases). V gave up 6 bases and J gave up 3 bases, with 11 bases separating them. From germline, CDR1 is MNHEY and CDR2 SMNVEV (reference sequence). The CDR3 is made up of 13 amino acids. The CDR3 is CASRSGTYYGYTF. The CDR3 nucleotides are TGTGCCAGCAGGTCCGGGACTTACTATGGCTACACCTTC.

The V call is TRBV5-4, the J call TRBJ1-3, with 9 bases identical to TRBD1. Germline values: CDR1 SGHNT, CDR2 YYREEE (reference sequence). V lost 4 bases, J lost 7 bases, and 3 bases stayed unmatched. CDR3 length: 13 residues. CDR3 residues: CASSRTGVNTIYF. The DNA of the CDR3 is TGTGCCAGCAGCAGGACAGGGGTGAACACCATATATTTT.

The chain joins TRBV10-3 to TRBJ1-6; 8 bases fit TRBD1. Trimming at V came to 6 bases and at J to 5 bases, leaving 6 bases not matched to a gene. Germline V gene lookup returns CDR1 ENHRY and CDR2 SYGVKD. CDR3 length equals 15 residues. The CDR3 sequence is CAIRDREGNNSPLHF. The CDR3 bases are TGTGCCATCAGGGACAGGGAGGGAAATAATTCACCCCTCCACTTT.

This chain uses TRBV5-5 with TRBJ1-1, with 11 bases matching TRBD1. The CDR3 spans 14 residues. The germline V gene has CDR1 SGHKS and CDR2 YYEKEE (reference sequence). V was clipped by 4 bases and J by 5 bases; unmatched bases: 4. The CDR3 bases are TGTGCCAGCAGCCCGGACAGGGGGCGAACTGAAGCTTTCTTT. Protein sequence: CASSPDRGRTEAFF.

The chain combines TRBV19 with TRBJ1-2; D is uncertain. CDR1 and CDR2 (germline): LNHDA, SQIVND (reference sequence). This CDR3 spans 13 amino acids. Deletions cut 3 bases from V and 2 bases from J, with 7 bases between. Here the CDR3 reads CASSILQNYGYTF. For the CDR3, the DNA is TGTGCCAGTAGTATTTTACAAAACTATGGCTACACCTTC.

Only a few counts were recorded for this clone. The chain uses TRBV7-2 and TRBJ1-6; the D gene is possibly TRBD1 (5 bases). Looked up from germline, CDR1 is SGHTA and CDR2 is FQGNSA. The V and J ends lost 5 bases and 13 bases respectively, with 15 bases between them. The CDR3 contains 13 residues. CDR3 nucleotides: TGTGCCAGCAGCATCGGGGGTCTCTCCCCCCTCCACTTT. This encodes CASSIGGLSPLHF.

The count of this clone is one. This rearrangement joins TRBV4-1 to TRBJ2-1; 13 bases map to TRBD2. The germline gives CDR1 MGHRA, CDR2 YSYEKL. Unmatched junction bases numbered 7, after V lost 5 bases and J lost 6 bases. The CDR3 extends over 16 amino acids. For the CDR3, the DNA is TGCGCCAGCAGCAGTACTAGCGGGGGGGCCACCAATGAGCAGTTCTTC. Its protein is CASSSTSGGATNEQFF.

The chain uses TRBV7-6 and TRBJ1-5, with TRBD1 identical over 7 bases. CDR3 length: 17 residues. Losses at the gene ends were 3 bases for V and 6 bases for J; bases not matched to a gene: 14. Germline V gene lookup returns CDR1 SGHVS and CDR2 FNYEAQ. The chain's CDR3 is CASSFALGQDWSQPQHF. The CDR3 nucleotides are TGTGCCAGCAGCTTTGCATTAGGACAGGATTGGAGTCAGCCCCAGCATTTT. The full variable domain, its missing parts supplied by reference TRBV7-6 and TRBJ1-5, is GAGVSQSPRYKVTKRGQDVALRCDPISGHVSLYWYRQALGQGPEFLTYFNYEAQQDKSGLPNDRFSAERPEGSISTLTIQRTEQRDSAMYRCASSFALGQDWSQPQHFGDGTRLSIL.

This clone occurred once. The V and J genes are TRBV6-6 and TRBJ1-6, with D perhaps TRBD1 (5 bases). Trimming stripped 4 bases from V and 5 bases from J, with 9 bases between. CDR1 and CDR2 from the germline V gene are MNHNY and SVGAGI (reference sequence). The CDR3 runs 14 residues. In DNA form, the CDR3 reads TGTGCCAGCAGTTGGCAGGGCGATAATTCACCCCTCCACTTT. Encoded protein: CASSWQGDNSPLHF.

The chain couples TRBV2 to TRBJ1-6, with TRBD1 matching 7 bases. The V gene's germline CDR1 is SNHLY and CDR2 FYNNEI. The CDR3 is 14 amino acids. Losses at the gene ends were 6 bases for V and 9 bases for J; bases not matched to a gene: 8. This chain's CDR3 is CASSLTGRVSPLHF. The CDR3 nucleotides read TGTGCCAGCAGCCTGACAGGGCGGGTTTCACCCCTCCACTTT. Combining the CDR3 with reference TRBV2 and TRBJ1-6 gives the whole variable domain EPEVTQTPSHQVTQMGQEVILRCVPISNHLYFYWYRQILGQKVEFLVSFYNNEISEKSEIFDDQFSVERPDGSNFTLKIRSTKLEDSAMYFCASSLTGRVSPLHFGNGTRLTVT.

This chain joins TRBV5-8 and TRBJ1-3, with D tentatively TRBD1 (6 bases). The CDR3 sequence is 16 residues long. Germline V gene data show CDR1 as SGHTS and CDR2 as YDEGEE. The V gene lost 2 bases and the J gene lost 7 bases, with 19 bases spanning the gap. The CDR3 here is CASSLRQAHRGNTIYF. In DNA form, the CDR3 reads TGTGCCAGCAGCTTAAGACAGGCCCATCGAGGGAACACCATATATTTT. Together with reference TRBV5-8 and TRBJ1-3, the CDR3 gives the full variable domain: EAGVTQSPTHLIKTRGQQATLRCSPISGHTSVYWYQQALGLGLQFLLWYDEGEERNRGNFPPRFSGRQFPNYSSELNVNALELEDSALYLCASSLRQAHRGNTIYFGEGSWLTVV.

The rearrangement links TRBV6-4 to TRBJ2-1; 11 nucleotides agree with TRBD2. Germline lookup yields CDR1 MRHNA and CDR2 SNTAGT. After removal of 0 bases from V and 8 bases from J, the junction contained 6 bases not matched to a gene. This CDR3 region has 16 residues. The CDR3 coding sequence is TGTGCCAGCAGTGACTCGAAAGGTAGCGGGGGGGATGAGCAGTTCTTC. Protein: CASSDSKGSGGDEQFF.

In its sample, this clone was seen once. This chain uses TRBV19 with TRBJ1-2; D possibly corresponds to TRBD1 (5 bases). This CDR3 contains 13 residues. CDR1 and CDR2 from the germline V gene are LNHDA and SQIVND (reference sequence). Trimming took 3 bases from V and 6 from J, leaving 11 bases between them. This chain's CDR3 is CASSIGGLDGYTF. Written as DNA, the CDR3 is TGTGCCAGTAGTATCGGGGGTTTGGATGGCTACACCTTC.

The chain is built from TRBV6-5 and TRBJ2-3; no clear D. CDR3 length equals 13 residues. The V end lost 7 bases, the J end lost 1 base, and 9 bases lay between the germline ends. CDR1 and CDR2 (germline): MNHEY, SVGAGI. CDR3 DNA sequence: TGTGCCAGCACCTTCCCTGGCACAGATACGCAGTATTTT. Protein product: CASTFPGTDTQYF.

This clone was counted only a few times. The chain combines TRBV7-3 with TRBJ1-1; a possible D gene is TRBD1 (6 bases). Trimming shortened V by 1 base and J by 1 base, and 13 bases separated the two germline ends. The germline gives CDR1 SGHTA, CDR2 FQGTGA. This CDR3 region has 16 residues. The CDR3 loop reads CASSLRPGVPNTEAFF. The CDR3 nucleotides are TGTGCCAGCAGCTTAAGGCCAGGGGTTCCGAACACTGAAGCTTTCTTT.

The chain has TRBV7-7 and TRBJ2-3, with a tentative D call TRBD2 (6 bases). From germline, CDR1 is SSHAT and CDR2 FNYEAQ (reference sequence). V lost 1 base to trimming and J lost 0 bases, with 8 bases between them. The CDR3 is 15 residues long. CDR3 loop: CASSLVGTSTDTQYF. The CDR3 nucleotides read TGTGCCAGCAGCTTAGTCGGGACTAGCACAGATACGCAGTATTTT.

The table lists this clone with a count of one. The genes are TRBV28 and TRBJ1-3; D may be TRBD1 (6 bases). Trimming removed 7 bases at V and 5 bases at J, with 12 bases between. The germline V gene has CDR1 MDHEN and CDR2 SYDVKM. The CDR3 length is 13 residues. CDR3 nucleotide sequence: TGTGCCAGCACCCCGGGGGGCAGAAACACCATATATTTT. Translating gives CASTPGGRNTIYF.

V gene TRBV6-1 combines with J gene TRBJ1-6; a weak D match, TRBD1 (5 bases). The germline V and J ends were trimmed by 1 base and 11 bases, with 12 bases remaining between them. The CDR3 has 14 amino acids. CDR1 is MNHNS, CDR2 SASEGT, per germline. Here the CDR3 DNA reads TGTGCCAGCAGTGAAGTCAGGGAAGGAACACCCCTCCACTTT. Its translation: CASSEVREGTPLHF.

The V gene is TRBV6-6, the J gene TRBJ1-6, with 7 nucleotides matching TRBD1. There are 13 residues in the CDR3. In germline, CDR1 is MNHNY, CDR2 SVGAGI (reference sequence). Trimming took 5 bases from V and 7 from J; bases not matched to a gene: 2. The CDR3 DNA reads TGTGCCAGCAGTACAGGGGACAATTCACCCCTCCACTTT. The encoded protein is CASSTGDNSPLHF.

The sample holds a few counts of this clone. The rearrangement uses TRBV30 and TRBJ1-1, with 7 bases identical to TRBD1. Germline CDR1 and CDR2: GTSNPN and SVGIG (reference sequence). Unmatched junction bases numbered 10, after V lost 8 bases and J lost 4 bases. The CDR3 covers 13 residues. The DNA of the CDR3 is TGTGCCAGCAAGGGGGCCTTGGGCACTGAAGCTTTCTTT. It specifies CASKGALGTEAFF.

The rearrangement joins TRBV24-1 to TRBJ2-4; TRBD2 matches 8 bases. This CDR3 spans 19 amino acids. Germline V gene lookup returns CDR1 KGHDR and CDR2 SFDVKD. Unmatched junction bases numbered 16, after V lost 7 bases and J lost 0 bases. CDR3 sequence: CATRPGGAAHILAKNIQYF. The CDR3 DNA sequence: TGTGCCACCAGGCCGGGGGGGGCGGCACATATACTAGCCAAAAACATTCAGTACTTC.

The rearrangement joins TRBV9 to TRBJ2-5, with D possibly being TRBD2 (7 bases). This CDR3 has 14 residues. Trimming shortened V by 4 bases and J by 4 bases, and 14 bases separated the two germline ends. The germline CDR1 and CDR2 sequences are SGDLS and YYNGEE. The chain's CDR3 is CASSSGGRGETQYF. CDR3 DNA: TGTGCCAGCAGCTCGGGGGGCAGGGGAGAGACCCAGTACTTC.